This T cell receptor (beta chain) was identified during a study of preoperative IRX-2 immunotherapy in early breast cancer. V shed 9 bases and J shed 3 bases, with 11 bases lying between them. The germline V gene encodes CDR1 MNHGY and CDR2 SAAAGT. This CDR3 has 12 amino acids. Measured with immunoSEQ multiplex PCR; TCRdb has only the in-frame clones, and not every one. The data hold 30,000 to 35,000 clones, with around four fifths observed a single time. Treatment specified: preoperative locoregional IRX-2 cytokine immunotherapy. This chain joins TRBV6-8 and TRBJ1-1; the D is unclear. Sequenced material: lymph node tissue, taken from a patient treated with IRX-2 immunotherapy. The receptor was derived from a human donor with breast cancer. The CDR3 nucleotides read TGTGCCAGTAATCGCGGGGACACTGAAGCTTTCTTT. It yields the protein CASNRGDTEAFF.